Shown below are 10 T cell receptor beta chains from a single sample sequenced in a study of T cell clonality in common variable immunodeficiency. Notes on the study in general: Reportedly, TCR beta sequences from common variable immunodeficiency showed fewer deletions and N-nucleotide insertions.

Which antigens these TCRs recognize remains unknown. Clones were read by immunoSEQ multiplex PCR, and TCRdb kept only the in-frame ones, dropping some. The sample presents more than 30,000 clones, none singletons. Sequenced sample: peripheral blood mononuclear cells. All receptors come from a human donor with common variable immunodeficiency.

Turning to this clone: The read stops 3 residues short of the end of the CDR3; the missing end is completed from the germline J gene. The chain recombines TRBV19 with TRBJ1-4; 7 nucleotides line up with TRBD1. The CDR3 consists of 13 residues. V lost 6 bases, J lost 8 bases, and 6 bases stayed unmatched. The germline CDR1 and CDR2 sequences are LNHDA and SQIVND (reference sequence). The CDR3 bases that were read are TGTGCCAGTAGAGCTAGGGGGCGAGAAAAA. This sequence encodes CASRARGREK. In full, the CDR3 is CASRARGREKLFF. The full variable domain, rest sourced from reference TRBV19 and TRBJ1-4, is DGGITQSPKYLFRKEGQNVTLSCEQNLNHDAMYWYRQDPGQGLRLIYYSQIVNDFQKGDIAEGYSVSREKKESFPLTVTSAQKNPTAFYLCASRARGREKLFFGSGTQLSVL.

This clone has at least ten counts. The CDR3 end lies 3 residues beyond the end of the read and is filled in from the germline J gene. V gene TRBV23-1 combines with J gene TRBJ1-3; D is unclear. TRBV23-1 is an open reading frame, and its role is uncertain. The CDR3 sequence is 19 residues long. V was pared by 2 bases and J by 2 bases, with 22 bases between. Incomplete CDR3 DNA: TGCGCCAGCAGTCAACCAAAGACTCCCGGCCTAGAGGCTGGAAACACC. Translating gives CASSQPKTPGLEAGNT. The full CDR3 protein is CASSQPKTPGLEAGNTIYF.

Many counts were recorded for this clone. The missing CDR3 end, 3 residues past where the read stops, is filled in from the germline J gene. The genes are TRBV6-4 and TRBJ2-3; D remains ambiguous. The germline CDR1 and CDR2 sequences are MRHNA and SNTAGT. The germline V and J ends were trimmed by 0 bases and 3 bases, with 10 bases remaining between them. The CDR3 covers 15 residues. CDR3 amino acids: CASSDSSGGTDTQYF. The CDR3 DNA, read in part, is TGTGCCAGCAGTGACTCGAGTGGCGGTACAGATACG.

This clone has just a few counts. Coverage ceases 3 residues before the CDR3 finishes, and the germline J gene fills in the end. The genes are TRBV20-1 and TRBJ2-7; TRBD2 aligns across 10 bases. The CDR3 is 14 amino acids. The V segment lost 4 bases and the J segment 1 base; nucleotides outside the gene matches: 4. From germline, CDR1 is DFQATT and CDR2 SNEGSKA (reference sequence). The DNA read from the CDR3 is TGCAGTGCTAAGATAGCGGGAGGTTCCTACGAG. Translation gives CSAKIAGGSYE. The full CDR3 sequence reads CSAKIAGGSYEQYF.

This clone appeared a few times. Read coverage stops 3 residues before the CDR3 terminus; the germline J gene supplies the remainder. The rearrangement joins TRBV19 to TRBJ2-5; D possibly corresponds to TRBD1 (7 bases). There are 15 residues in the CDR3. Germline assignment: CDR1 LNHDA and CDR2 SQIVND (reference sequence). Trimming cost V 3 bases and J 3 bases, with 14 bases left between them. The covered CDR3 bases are TGTGCCAGTAGTATTGCGGGGACAGATAAAGAGACC. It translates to CASSIAGTDKET. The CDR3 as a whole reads CASSIAGTDKETQYF.

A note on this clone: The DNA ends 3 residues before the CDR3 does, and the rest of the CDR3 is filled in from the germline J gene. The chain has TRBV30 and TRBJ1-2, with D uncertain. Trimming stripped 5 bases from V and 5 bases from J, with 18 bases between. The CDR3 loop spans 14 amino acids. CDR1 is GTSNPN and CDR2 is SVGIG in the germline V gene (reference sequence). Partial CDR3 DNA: TGTGCCTGGGACTATGACCGGGGTCCTTATGGC. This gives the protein CAWDYDRGPYG. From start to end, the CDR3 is CAWDYDRGPYGYTF.

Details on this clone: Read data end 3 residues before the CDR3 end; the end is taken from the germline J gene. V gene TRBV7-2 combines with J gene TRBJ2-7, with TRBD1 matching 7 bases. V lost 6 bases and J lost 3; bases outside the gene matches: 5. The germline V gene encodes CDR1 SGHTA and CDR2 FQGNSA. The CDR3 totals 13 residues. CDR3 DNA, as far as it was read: TGTGCCAGCAGTAGGGACAGCAGCTACGAG. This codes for CASSRDSSYE. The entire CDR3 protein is CASSRDSSYEQYF.

CDR3: CASSFRQDSPLHF. The covered CDR3 bases are TGTGCCAGCAGCTTTCGACAGGATTCACCC. The chain joins TRBV7-3 to TRBJ1-6; D perhaps matches TRBD1 (6 bases). The CDR3 end lies 3 residues beyond the end of the read and is filled in from the germline J gene. V shed 3 bases and J shed 8 bases, with 8 bases lying between them. Germline V gene lookup returns CDR1 SGHTA and CDR2 FQGTGA. The CDR3 length is 13 residues.

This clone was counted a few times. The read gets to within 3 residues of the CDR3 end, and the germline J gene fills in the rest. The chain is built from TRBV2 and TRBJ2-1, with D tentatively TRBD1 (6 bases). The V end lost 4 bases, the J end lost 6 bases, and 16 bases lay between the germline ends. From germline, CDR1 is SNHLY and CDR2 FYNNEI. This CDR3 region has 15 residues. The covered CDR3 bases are TGTGCCAGCAGTGTACCGGGACGAGGGGGCAATGAG. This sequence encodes CASSVPGRGGNE. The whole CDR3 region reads CASSVPGRGGNEQFF. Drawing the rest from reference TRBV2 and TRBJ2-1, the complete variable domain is EPEVTQTPSHQVTQMGQEVILRCVPISNHLYFYWYRQILGQKVEFLVSFYNNEISEKSEIFDDQFSVERPDGSNFTLKIRSTKLEDSAMYFCASSVPGRGGNEQFFGPGTRLTVL.

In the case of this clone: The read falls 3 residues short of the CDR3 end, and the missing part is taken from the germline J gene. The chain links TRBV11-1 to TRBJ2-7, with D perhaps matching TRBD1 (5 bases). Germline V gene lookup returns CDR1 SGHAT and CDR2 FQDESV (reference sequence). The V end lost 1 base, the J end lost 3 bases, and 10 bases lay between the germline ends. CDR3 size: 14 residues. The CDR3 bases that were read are TGTGCCAGCAGCTTAGTCGGACACGACTACGAG. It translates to CASSLVGHDYE. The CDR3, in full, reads CASSLVGHDYEQYF.